This T cell receptor beta chain stems from a study of OX40 agonist ivuxolimab in advanced cancers. Study background: Ivuxolimab is an agonistic anti-OX40 (CD134) antibody, and patients were treated with it. Study results and limitations: The authors did not determine the antigen specificity of the expanded peripheral T cells. On average, a greater number of expanded clones characterised CD8+ T cells relative to CD4+.

Worth noting for this clone: What it binds is not known.

This CDR3 region has 13 residues. Trimming shortened V by 7 bases and J by 0 bases, and 9 bases separated the two germline ends. CDR1 MNHNY and CDR2 SVGAGI come from the germline V gene (reference sequence). Drawing of blood for sampling happened at baseline, at cycle 4 day 1, and at cycle 7 day 1. Some clones are missing from TCRdb's copy, which holds only in-frame ones; the method was immunoSEQ multiplex PCR. This sample has 60,000 to 70,000 clones, with roughly 87% found just once. The clonotype originates from an adult with an advanced solid tumor such as melanoma, head and neck, liver or kidney cancer. V gene TRBV6-6 combines with J gene TRBJ1-1; TRBD1 is a possible D gene (5 bases). Here the sequenced sample was CD4+ or CD8+ T cells sorted from blood, taken in a trial of the OX40 agonist ivuxolimab. As DNA, the CDR3 is TGTGCCAGCACGCAGGGAATGAACACTGAAGCTTTCTTT. This gives the protein CASTQGMNTEAFF.